This record looks at one T cell receptor beta chain sequence and its context. Its specificity is not known. This entry is derived from a study of cytomegalovirus exposure and HLA in healthy donors. A multiplex PCR was run with 60 Vbeta primers and 13 Jbeta primers. The repertoire was sequenced with immunoSEQ multiplex PCR; TCRdb's copy has only in-frame clones and lacks some. The profile shows 130,000 or so clones, 77% of them singletons. Study-wide points: Some highly shared sequence variants likely arose as a pipeline artifact. The study dropped some indistinguishable V segments, TRBV6-2 and TRBV6-3 among them. On later analysis, the bulk of CMV-associated TCR beta chains appeared to be HLA-restricted. Immune exposure information available was restricted to CMV serostatus.

After removal of 5 bases from V and 10 bases from J, the junction contained 8 bases not matched to a gene. This CDR3 spans 13 amino acids. Germline V gene data show CDR1 as MNHEY and CDR2 as SMNVEV (reference sequence). The TCR originated in a male donor in good health and CMV-seropositive. The chain uses TRBV27 and TRBJ2-1; 7 bases agree with TRBD1. Sample: PBMCs. The CDR3, as DNA: TGTGCCAGCAGTCACGGGACAGAGCGAGAGCAGTTCTTC. It specifies CASSHGTEREQFF.